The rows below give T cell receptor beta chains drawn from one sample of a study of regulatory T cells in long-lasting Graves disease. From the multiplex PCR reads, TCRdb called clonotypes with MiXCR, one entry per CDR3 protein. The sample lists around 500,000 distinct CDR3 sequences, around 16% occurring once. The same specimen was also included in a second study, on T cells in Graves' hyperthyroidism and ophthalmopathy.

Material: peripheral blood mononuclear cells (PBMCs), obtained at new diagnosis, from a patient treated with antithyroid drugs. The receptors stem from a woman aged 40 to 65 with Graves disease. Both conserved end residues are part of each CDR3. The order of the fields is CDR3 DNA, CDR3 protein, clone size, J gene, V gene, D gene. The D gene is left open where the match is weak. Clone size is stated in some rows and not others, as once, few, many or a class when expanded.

cdr3_nt: TGTGCTAGTGGCCCCGACTCTTACACTGAAGCTTTCTTT; cdr3_aa: CASGPDSYTEAFF; clone_size: .; j_call: TRBJ1-1; v_call: TRBV12-5; d_call: .
cdr3_nt: TGCAGTGCTAGAGATCTAGGGACAGGGAGGAATGAGCAGTTCTTC; cdr3_aa: CSARDLGTGRNEQFF; clone_size: many; j_call: TRBJ2-1; v_call: TRBV20-1; d_call: TRBD1
cdr3_nt: TGTGCCACCATTAAGAACACTGAAGCTTTCTTT; cdr3_aa: CATIKNTEAFF; clone_size: many; j_call: TRBJ1-1; v_call: TRBV2; d_call: .
cdr3_nt: TGTGCCAGCAGTGAGGAGGGACAGGGCGGTGGCTACACCTTC; cdr3_aa: CASSEEGQGGGYTF; clone_size: many; j_call: TRBJ1-2; v_call: TRBV2; d_call: TRBD1
cdr3_nt: TGTGCCAGCGGAAGACTTGGAAACACCATATATTTT; cdr3_aa: CASGRLGNTIYF; clone_size: many; j_call: TRBJ1-3; v_call: TRBV11-3; d_call: .
cdr3_nt: TGTGCCAGTAGTATTCAGGGGGAGCAGTACTTC; cdr3_aa: CASSIQGEQYF; clone_size: .; j_call: TRBJ2-7; v_call: TRBV19; d_call: .
cdr3_nt: TGTGCCAGCAGCTTAGGCGGGACACCTACCCTACAAGAGACCCAGTACTTC; cdr3_aa: CASSLGGTPTLQETQYF; clone_size: many; j_call: TRBJ2-5; v_call: TRBV11-1; d_call: .
cdr3_nt: TGCAGTGCTAGTGGGACAGGAGGCAGAGGCTACACCTTC; cdr3_aa: CSASGTGGRGYTF; clone_size: few; j_call: TRBJ1-2; v_call: TRBV20-1; d_call: TRBD1
cdr3_nt: TGCAGTGCTAGGTTGTCAGCCTACAATGAGCAGTTCTTC; cdr3_aa: CSARLSAYNEQFF; clone_size: few; j_call: TRBJ2-1; v_call: TRBV20-1; d_call: .
cdr3_nt: TGTGCCAGCAGGGGATGGGACACGAGTTCGGAAAAACTGTTTTTT; cdr3_aa: CASRGWDTSSEKLFF; clone_size: .; j_call: TRBJ1-4; v_call: TRBV7-2; d_call: .
cdr3_nt: TGTGCCAGCAACCAGGACACGGAGAACACCGGGGAGCTGTTTTTT; cdr3_aa: CASNQDTENTGELFF; clone_size: .; j_call: TRBJ2-2; v_call: TRBV6-4; d_call: .
cdr3_nt: TGTGCCAGCAGTTTAGAAGGGCCCAACTCTGGAAACACCATATATTTT; cdr3_aa: CASSLEGPNSGNTIYF; clone_size: few; j_call: TRBJ1-3; v_call: TRBV6-2/TRBV6-3; d_call: .
cdr3_nt: TGTGCCAGCAGCCCCAATGTAGGGACGGGGGAGACCCAGTACTTC; cdr3_aa: CASSPNVGTGETQYF; clone_size: many; j_call: TRBJ2-5; v_call: TRBV11-2; d_call: .
cdr3_nt: TGTGCCAGCAGCTTGGGGGTTGTCGACACTGAAGCTTTCTTT; cdr3_aa: CASSLGVVDTEAFF; clone_size: many; j_call: TRBJ1-1; v_call: TRBV5-5; d_call: .
cdr3_nt: TGCAGCGCGCCGGACAGGGTGGATGAAGCTTTCTTT; cdr3_aa: CSAPDRVDEAFF; clone_size: many; j_call: TRBJ1-1; v_call: TRBV29-1; d_call: TRBD1
cdr3_nt: TGTGCCACCGGGTTTGGCTCGGGTGAAGCTTTCTTT; cdr3_aa: CATGFGSGEAFF; clone_size: .; j_call: TRBJ1-1; v_call: TRBV19; d_call: .
cdr3_nt: TGCGCCAGCAGCGCCCAAACAGGGGGCGTTGGCGAAAAACTGTTTTTT; cdr3_aa: CASSAQTGGVGEKLFF; clone_size: few; j_call: TRBJ1-4; v_call: TRBV5-1; d_call: TRBD1
cdr3_nt: TGCGCCAGCAGCCCCTCCCCTAATGAAAAACTGTTTTTT; cdr3_aa: CASSPSPNEKLFF; clone_size: .; j_call: TRBJ1-4; v_call: TRBV5-1; d_call: .
cdr3_nt: TGTGCCAGTAGTATAGAAGGGACAGGGGGCAACACTGAAGCTTTCTTT; cdr3_aa: CASSIEGTGGNTEAFF; clone_size: .; j_call: TRBJ1-1; v_call: TRBV19; d_call: TRBD1
cdr3_nt: TGTGCCAGCAGCCAAGGGACCGAACGGGAGCAGTACTTC; cdr3_aa: CASSQGTEREQYF; clone_size: .; j_call: TRBJ2-7; v_call: TRBV5-4; d_call: .
cdr3_nt: TGTGCCAGCGTAAGACCGGGCACCTATGGCTACACCTTC; cdr3_aa: CASVRPGTYGYTF; clone_size: .; j_call: TRBJ1-2; v_call: TRBV2; d_call: .
cdr3_nt: TGTGCCAGCAGTGTTATTAGGGACGAGCAGTACTTC; cdr3_aa: CASSVIRDEQYF; clone_size: many; j_call: TRBJ2-7; v_call: TRBV2; d_call: .
cdr3_nt: TGTGCCAGCAGAGGGACAGATAGCACAGATACGCAGTATTTT; cdr3_aa: CASRGTDSTDTQYF; clone_size: few; j_call: TRBJ2-3; v_call: TRBV27; d_call: TRBD1
cdr3_nt: TGTGCCACAGCGGGGGGTTCAGATACGCAGTATTTT; cdr3_aa: CATAGGSDTQYF; clone_size: .; j_call: TRBJ2-3; v_call: TRBV3-1; d_call: TRBD2
cdr3_nt: TGTGCCAGCAGCACCAGGACCTCCCAGGCGCCAACTAATGAAAAACTGTTTTTT; cdr3_aa: CASSTRTSQAPTNEKLFF; clone_size: many; j_call: TRBJ1-4; v_call: TRBV7-6; d_call: .
cdr3_nt: TGTGCCTGGAGTGTAGGCGGGTTCGGAAAACTGTTTTTT; cdr3_aa: CAWSVGGFGKLFF; clone_size: .; j_call: TRBJ1-4; v_call: TRBV30; d_call: .
cdr3_nt: TGTGCCAGCTCACCACAGGATTTGAACACTGAAGCTTTCTTT; cdr3_aa: CASSPQDLNTEAFF; clone_size: once; j_call: TRBJ1-1; v_call: TRBV18; d_call: .
cdr3_nt: TGTGCCAGCAGCTTAAGGGACAGGGAGACCCAGTACTTC; cdr3_aa: CASSLRDRETQYF; clone_size: many; j_call: TRBJ2-5; v_call: TRBV7-3; d_call: TRBD1
cdr3_nt: TGTGCCAGCAGCCCGTGGACAGAGGGCACTGAAGCTTTCTTT; cdr3_aa: CASSPWTEGTEAFF; clone_size: few; j_call: TRBJ1-1; v_call: TRBV9; d_call: .
cdr3_nt: TGTGCCAGCAGCTTATTACTTCCCAATGAGCAGTTCTTC; cdr3_aa: CASSLLLPNEQFF; clone_size: many; j_call: TRBJ2-1; v_call: TRBV28; d_call: .
cdr3_nt: TGTGCCAGCAGGCCGGGACAGGGACACAATCAGCCCCAGCATTTT; cdr3_aa: CASRPGQGHNQPQHF; clone_size: many; j_call: TRBJ1-5; v_call: TRBV2; d_call: TRBD1
cdr3_nt: TGTGCCAGCAGCGAGACAGGGGAAATTTCTTCACCCCTCCACTTT; cdr3_aa: CASSETGEISSPLHF; clone_size: few; j_call: TRBJ1-6; v_call: TRBV9; d_call: TRBD1
cdr3_nt: TGTGCCATCAGTGAGAGACAGAACACCGGGGAGCTGTTTTTT; cdr3_aa: CAISERQNTGELFF; clone_size: .; j_call: TRBJ2-2; v_call: TRBV10-3; d_call: .
cdr3_nt: TGTGCCACCCGCTCGCCGGGGCTTGTGACAGATACGCAGTATTTT; cdr3_aa: CATRSPGLVTDTQYF; clone_size: .; j_call: TRBJ2-3; v_call: TRBV15; d_call: .